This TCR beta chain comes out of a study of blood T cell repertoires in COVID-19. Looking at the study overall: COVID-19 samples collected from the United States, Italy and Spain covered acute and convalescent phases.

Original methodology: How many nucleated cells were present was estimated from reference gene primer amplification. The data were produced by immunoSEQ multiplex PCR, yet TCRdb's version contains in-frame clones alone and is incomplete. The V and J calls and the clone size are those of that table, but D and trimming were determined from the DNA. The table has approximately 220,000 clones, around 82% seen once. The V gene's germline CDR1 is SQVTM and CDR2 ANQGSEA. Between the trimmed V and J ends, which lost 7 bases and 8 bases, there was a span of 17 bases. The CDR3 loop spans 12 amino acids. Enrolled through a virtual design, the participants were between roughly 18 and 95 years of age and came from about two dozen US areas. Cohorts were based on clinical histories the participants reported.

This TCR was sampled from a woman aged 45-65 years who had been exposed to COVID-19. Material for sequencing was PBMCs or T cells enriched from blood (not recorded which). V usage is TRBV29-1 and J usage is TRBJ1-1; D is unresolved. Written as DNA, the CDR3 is TGCAGCGCCGAGGGCCCGAGCCTCGAAGCTTTCTTT. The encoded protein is CSAEGPSLEAFF.